The 21 T cell receptor beta chains presented below share a single source sample, sequenced in a study of blood T cell repertoires in COVID-19. Assay used: immunoSEQ multiplex PCR; TCRdb lists only in-frame clones, some missing. The table lists roughly 400,000 clones, 90% to 95% of them singletons. Sequencing input: PBMCs or T cells enriched from blood (not recorded which). These receptors were obtained from a woman between 40 and 50 years old who had been exposed to COVID-19.

Only a few counts were recorded for this clone. The rearrangement links TRBV12-5 to TRBJ2-3; TRBD2 matches at 8 bases. Losses at the gene ends were 6 bases for V and 5 bases for J; bases not matched to a gene: 13. The CDR3 consists of 16 residues. Germline-derived CDR1 and CDR2 are LGHNT and FRNRAP. CDR3 sequence: CASGLGSGRNGDTQYF. CDR3 nucleotides: TGTGCTAGTGGGCTCGGAAGCGGGAGAAATGGAGATACGCAGTATTTT.

V gene TRBV24-1 combines with J gene TRBJ2-2; a possible D gene is TRBD2 (6 bases). Between the trimmed V and J ends, which lost 3 bases and 6 bases, there was a span of 16 bases. Germline V CDR1 and CDR2: KGHDR, SFDVKD. The CDR3 is 16 residues long. CDR3 nucleotides: TGTGCCACCAGTGATGATTCCGGGCGGGGAGCCGGGGAGCTGTTTTTT. It is translated as CATSDDSGRGAGELFF.

This chain links TRBV4-3 with TRBJ1-5, with D possibly TRBD1 on 5 matching bases. This CDR3 comprises 15 residues. CDR1 LGHNA and CDR2 YSLEER come from the germline V gene. V lost 0 bases, J lost 5 bases, and 11 bases lay in between. Here the CDR3 reads CASSQDAGGDQPQHF. DNA for the CDR3: TGCGCCAGCAGCCAAGATGCGGGGGGGGATCAGCCCCAGCATTTT.

V gene TRBV5-1 combines with J gene TRBJ1-1; TRBD1 is a possible D gene (5 bases). The V gene's germline CDR1 is SGHRS and CDR2 YFSETQ. V lost 1 base to trimming and J lost 4 bases, with 14 bases between them. The CDR3 runs to 15 residues. CDR3 region: CASSLTRQGATEAFF. CDR3 coding DNA: TGCGCCAGCAGCTTGACCCGACAAGGGGCCACTGAAGCTTTCTTT.

Concerning this clone itself: The sample has other DNA sequences that encode this CDR3 too. This chain links TRBV7-3 with TRBJ1-2; a weak D match, TRBD1 (5 bases). CDR3 length: 13 residues. Trimming shortened V by 2 bases and J by 4 bases, and 8 bases separated the two germline ends. Germline V lookup: CDR1 SGHTA, CDR2 FQGTGA. Here the CDR3 reads CASSLQGGYGYTF. The CDR3 DNA sequence: TGTGCCAGCAGCTTACAGGGTGGCTATGGCTACACCTTC.

The chain carries TRBV18 and TRBJ1-1, with D unresolved. The ends were cut back, 8 bases at V and 3 bases at J, with 16 bases in the middle. Germline values: CDR1 KGHSH, CDR2 LQKENI. CDR3 length: 14 amino acids. The CDR3 reads CASLGAIRDTEAFF. The CDR3 DNA follows: TGTGCCAGCCTAGGCGCTATCCGGGACACTGAAGCTTTCTTT.

This clone appeared once. V usage is TRBV5-4 and J usage is TRBJ2-5, with 8 bases lining up with TRBD2. There are 15 residues in the CDR3. The V segment lost 0 bases and the J segment 1 base; nucleotides outside the gene matches: 2. Germline CDR1 is SGHNT and CDR2 is YYREEE (reference sequence). The CDR3 DNA reads as TGTGCCAGCAGCTTGGGCGGGGGGATCCAAGAGACCCAGTACTTC. Its translation: CASSLGGGIQETQYF. The complete variable domain, with remaining parts taken from reference TRBV5-4 and TRBJ2-5, reads ETGVTQSPTHLIKTRGQQVTLRCSSQSGHNTVSWYQQALGQGPQFIFQYYREEENGRGNFPPRFSGLQFPNYSSELNVNALELDDSALYLCASSLGGGIQETQYFGPGTRLLVL.

The chain has TRBV27 and TRBJ1-1; the D gene is possibly TRBD1 (5 bases). Trimming removed 6 bases at V and 1 base at J, with 6 bases between. There are 12 residues in the CDR3. Germline CDR1 MNHEY, CDR2 SMNVEV (reference sequence). CDR3 sequence (DNA): TGTGCCAGCAGAACAGGGAACACTGAAGCTTTCTTT. Translating it yields CASRTGNTEAFF.

The CDR3 region has the DNA TGTGCCAGCAGCTCCCGGCGGGCGGAGGGCTACACCTTC. Amino acid sequence: CASSSRRAEGYTF. V and J are TRBV12-3 or TRBV12-4 and TRBJ1-2, with D unresolved. The V end was cut by 6 bases, the J end by 8 bases, with 16 bases between. CDR3 size: 13 residues.

The chain couples TRBV5-1 to TRBJ2-7; D may be TRBD1 (6 bases). Germline values: CDR1 SGHRS, CDR2 YFSETQ. Trimming stripped 6 bases from V and 3 bases from J, with 13 bases between. The CDR3 runs to 13 residues. The DNA for the CDR3 is TGCGCCAGCACCCAGGGGCTGGGCTACGAGCAGTACTTC. This sequence encodes CASTQGLGYEQYF.

Only one count was recorded for this clone. The rearrangement uses TRBV2 and TRBJ1-1; tentative D call: TRBD1 (6 bases). The CDR3 length is 14 residues. V was pared by 5 bases and J by 0 bases, with 10 bases between. CDR1 and CDR2 from the germline V gene are SNHLY and FYNNEI. CDR3 DNA sequence: TGTGCCAGCAGTCAGAGGACAGTGAACACTGAAGCTTTCTTT. Its translation: CASSQRTVNTEAFF.

The V gene is TRBV5-1, the J gene TRBJ1-1; D call uncertain. The CDR3 runs to 13 residues. Trimming removed 0 bases at V and 6 bases at J, with 9 bases between. Looked up from germline, CDR1 is SGHRS and CDR2 is YFSETQ. The DNA of the CDR3 is TGCGCCAGCAGCTTGGATTGGGCAGCTGAAGCTTTCTTT. It encodes CASSLDWAAEAFF.

Concerning this clone itself: The sample contains more than one DNA sequence encoding this CDR3. V and J are TRBV12-3 or TRBV12-4 and TRBJ1-1; D gene ambiguous. This CDR3 has 13 amino acids. The ends were cut back, 2 bases at V and 1 base at J, with 5 bases in the middle. The CDR3 loop is CASSLSGNTEAFF. As DNA, the CDR3 is TGTGCCAGCAGTTTAAGCGGGAACACTGAAGCTTTCTTT.

V and J are TRBV27 and TRBJ2-2, with 10 bases aligning to TRBD2. Per germline, CDR1 MNHEY and CDR2 SMNVEV (reference sequence). With V trimmed by 5 bases and J by 5 bases, 5 bases remained unmatched. CDR3 length: 15 amino acids. CDR3: CASSAISGGTGELFF. The CDR3 DNA follows: TGTGCCAGCAGTGCGATTAGCGGGGGGACCGGGGAGCTGTTTTTT.

This chain connects TRBV20-1 to TRBJ2-7, with 7 bases identical to TRBD2. This CDR3 region has 11 residues. V dropped 4 bases and J dropped 4; count of bases not matched to a gene: 1. Per germline, CDR1 DFQATT and CDR2 SNEGSKA (reference sequence). CDR3 protein: CSATSGYEQYF. The CDR3 nucleotides read TGCAGTGCTACTAGCGGATACGAGCAGTACTTC.

The CDR3 protein is CASSASRRTSGNPTDTQYF. Here the CDR3 DNA reads TGCGCCAGCAGCGCAAGTCGAAGGACTAGCGGGAACCCCACAGATACGCAGTATTTT. The chain uses TRBV5-1 and TRBJ2-3, with 12 bases identical to TRBD2. The trim removed 4 bases at V and 2 bases at J, leaving 14 bases unmatched. Germline CDR1 and CDR2: SGHRS and YFSETQ. CDR3 length equals 19 residues.

The gene calls are TRBV30 and TRBJ2-5; tentative D call: TRBD1 (6 bases). CDR1 is GTSNPN, CDR2 SVGIG, per germline (reference sequence). This CDR3 is 14 amino acids long. V lost 0 bases, J lost 3 bases, and 11 bases lay in between. The CDR3 protein is CAWSVLDREETQYF. In DNA, the CDR3 is TGTGCCTGGAGTGTCTTGGACAGAGAAGAGACCCAGTACTTC. The whole variable domain, remainder taken from reference TRBV30 and TRBJ2-5, is SQTIHQWPATLVQPVGSPLSLECTVEGTSNPNLYWYRQAAGRGLQLLFYSVGIGQISSEVPQNLSASRPQDRQFILSSKKLLLSDSGFYLCAWSVLDREETQYFGPGTRLLVL.

This clone was detected once. The rearrangement links TRBV11-2 to TRBJ2-1; tentative D call: TRBD2 (6 bases). There are 20 residues in the CDR3. Germline V gene lookup returns CDR1 SGHAT and CDR2 FQNNGV. The V gene lost 0 bases and the J gene lost 0 bases, with 21 bases spanning the gap. CDR3 nucleotides: TGTGCCAGCAGCTTAGATGTACGAGGGAGGATTAGGAGCTCCTACAATGAGCAGTTCTTC. Protein product: CASSLDVRGRIRSSYNEQFF.

The count of this clone is one. This rearrangement joins TRBV5-1 to TRBJ1-1, with 7 nucleotides matching TRBD1. Losses at the gene ends were 0 bases for V and 4 bases for J; bases not matched to a gene: 9. CDR3 length equals 16 residues. The germline gives CDR1 SGHRS, CDR2 YFSETQ. CDR3 sequence (DNA): TGCGCCAGCAGCTTGGTAGGGGGCGCAGGTACCACTGAAGCTTTCTTT. It codes for CASSLVGGAGTTEAFF.

The chain recombines TRBV24-1 with TRBJ1-3; 8 nucleotides line up with TRBD1. Germline loops: CDR1 KGHDR, CDR2 SFDVKD. This CDR3 spans 16 amino acids. The ends lost 2 bases at V and 0 bases at J; junction bases unmatched: 2. CDR3 loop: CATSDSGTGSGNTIYF. DNA of the CDR3: TGTGCCACCAGTGATTCGGGGACAGGCTCTGGAAACACCATATATTTT.

This chain joins TRBV12-5 and TRBJ2-3; tentative D call: TRBD2 (6 bases). The V and J ends lost 6 bases and 2 bases respectively, with 15 bases between them. Per the germline V gene, CDR1 is LGHNT and CDR2 is FRNRAP. The CDR3 runs 15 residues. The CDR3 DNA follows: TGTGCTAGTGGGAGGCGGGATTGGAACACAGATACGCAGTATTTT. Residues: CASGRRDWNTDTQYF.